The 12 T cell receptor beta chains below come from one sample, sequenced in a study of blood T cell repertoires in COVID-19. Assay: immunoSEQ multiplex PCR; the TCRdb copy retains only in-frame clones and omits some. This sample yields 15,000 to 20,000 clones, of which roughly 77% are seen a single time; less than 9% belongs to the top ten. Sequencing input: peripheral blood. The receptors shown here come from a man aged 55 to 69 with acute or convalescent COVID-19.

The CDR3 reads CATSRSWTGATNQPQHF. DNA for the CDR3: TGTGCCACCAGCAGATCCTGGACAGGGGCAACCAATCAGCCCCAGCATTTT. This sequence joins TRBV15 and TRBJ1-5, with 9 bases lining up with TRBD1. There are 17 residues in the CDR3. V lost 2 bases, J lost 3 bases, and 8 bases stayed unmatched. CDR1 is LNHNV and CDR2 is YYDKDF in the germline V gene (reference sequence).

Only one count was recorded for this clone. The chain links TRBV5-5 to TRBJ1-6, with D tentatively TRBD1 (6 bases). V dropped 4 bases and J dropped 7 bases, with 18 bases sitting between them. The CDR3 contains 16 residues. Germline loops: CDR1 SGHKS, CDR2 YYEKEE (reference sequence). The CDR3 nucleotides read TGTGCCAGCAGCCCCCGGGACACTAAGGGGAATTCACCCCTCCACTTT. Its protein is CASSPRDTKGNSPLHF.

V and J are TRBV4-1 and TRBJ1-3; D unresolved. This CDR3 has 11 residues. Between the trimmed V and J ends, which lost 5 bases and 6 bases, there was a span of 5 bases. Germline V lookup: CDR1 MGHRA, CDR2 YSYEKL. CDR3 residues: CASSFKNTIYF. The CDR3 DNA sequence: TGCGCCAGCAGCTTCAAAAACACCATATATTTT.

CDR3 nucleotide sequence: TGTGCCAGCAGGTACAGGAAGACTAACGGGGCCTACGAGCAGTACTTC. It yields the protein CASRYRKTNGAYEQYF. The V gene is TRBV6-5, the J gene TRBJ2-7, with D perhaps TRBD1 or TRBD2 (5 bases each). The germline gives CDR1 MNHEY, CDR2 SVGAGI. CDR3 size: 16 residues. The V gene lost 6 bases and the J gene lost 2 bases, with 20 bases spanning the gap.

The rearrangement links TRBV7-8 to TRBJ1-2; the D is unclear. This CDR3 has 13 residues. Per germline, CDR1 SGHVS and CDR2 FQNEAQ. V was shortened by 0 bases and J by 7 bases, with 9 bases between the two germline ends. The DNA for the CDR3 is TGTGCCAGCAGCTTAGCCATCTCTAGTGGCTACACCTTC. Amino acids: CASSLAISSGYTF.

Judged by abundance, this clone is medium-sized (0.01 to 0.1%). The chain is built from TRBV5-6 and TRBJ2-2; 10 nucleotides align to TRBD1. CDR1 and CDR2 (germline): SGHDT, YYEEEE. The CDR3 has 15 amino acids. The V gene end was trimmed by 4 bases and the J gene end by 5 bases; junction bases not matched to a gene: 5. The CDR3 region is CASSLDRGPTGELFF. CDR3 in DNA: TGTGCCAGCAGCCTCGACAGGGGGCCGACCGGGGAGCTGTTTTTT.

This clone showed up just a few times. This chain joins TRBV5-1 and TRBJ1-1; D remains ambiguous. This CDR3 has 14 residues. Germline assignment: CDR1 SGHRS and CDR2 YFSETQ. V shed 2 bases and J shed 11 bases, with 19 bases lying between them. The CDR3 reads CASSLEGRGIPAFF. In DNA form, the CDR3 reads TGCGCCAGCAGCTTAGAGGGAAGAGGAATTCCGGCTTTCTTT.

The chain combines TRBV20-1 with TRBJ2-5; D unclear. The CDR3 is 14 amino acids. Germline CDR1 is DFQATT and CDR2 is SNEGSKA (reference sequence). Trimming removed 3 bases at V and 1 base at J, with 12 bases between. The CDR3 DNA reads as TGCAGTGCTAGTGGGCAGCGCTTCCAAGAGACCCAGTACTTC. This codes for CSASGQRFQETQYF.

This chain uses TRBV29-1 with TRBJ1-2; TRBD1 aligns across 7 bases. This CDR3 is 13 amino acids long. CDR1 and CDR2 from the germline V gene are SQVTM and ANQGSEA. With V trimmed by 2 bases and J by 7 bases, 7 bases remained unmatched. This CDR3 is CSVELGGRSGYTF. The CDR3 DNA sequence: TGCAGCGTTGAACTAGGGGGCAGAAGTGGCTACACCTTC.

This chain uses TRBV7-2 with TRBJ1-6; D unresolved. In germline, CDR1 is SGHTA, CDR2 FQGNSA. The V end lost 5 bases, the J end lost 7 bases, and 18 bases lay between the germline ends. This CDR3 is 16 amino acids long. CDR3 in amino acids: CASSQRSVGVNSPLHF. CDR3 DNA: TGTGCCAGCAGCCAGAGATCAGTCGGAGTCAATTCACCCCTCCACTTT.

In this sample, this clone turned up a few times. V and J are TRBV27 and TRBJ2-3; TRBD2 matches at 7 bases. J lost 3 bases, V lost 4 bases, and 1 base had no gene match. Germline CDR1 and CDR2: MNHEY and SMNVEV (reference sequence). This CDR3 contains 13 residues. CDR3 sequence: CASSWGGTDTQYF. The CDR3 nucleotides read TGTGCCAGCAGTTGGGGGGGTACAGATACGCAGTATTTT.

The V call is TRBV7-3, the J call TRBJ1-1; a possible D gene is TRBD1 (6 bases). CDR1 is SGHTA, CDR2 FQGTGA, per germline. The CDR3 totals 14 residues. The V and J ends lost 6 bases and 2 bases respectively, with 13 bases between them. The DNA of the CDR3 is TGTGCCAGCAGTCGTGGGACATCCAACACTGAAGCTTTCTTT. Its translation is CASSRGTSNTEAFF.